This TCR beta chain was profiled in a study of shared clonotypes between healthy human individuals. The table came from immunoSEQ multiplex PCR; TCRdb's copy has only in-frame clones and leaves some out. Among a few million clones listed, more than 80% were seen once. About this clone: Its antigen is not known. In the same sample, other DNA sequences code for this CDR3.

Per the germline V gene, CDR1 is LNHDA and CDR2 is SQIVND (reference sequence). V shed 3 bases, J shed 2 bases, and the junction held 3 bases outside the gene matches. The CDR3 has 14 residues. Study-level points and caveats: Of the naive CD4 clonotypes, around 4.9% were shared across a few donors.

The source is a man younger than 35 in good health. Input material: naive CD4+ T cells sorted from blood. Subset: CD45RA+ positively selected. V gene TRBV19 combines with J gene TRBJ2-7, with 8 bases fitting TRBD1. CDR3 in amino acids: CASSIQGATYEQYF. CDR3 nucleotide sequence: TGTGCCAGTAGTATTCAGGGGGCGACCTACGAGCAGTACTTC.